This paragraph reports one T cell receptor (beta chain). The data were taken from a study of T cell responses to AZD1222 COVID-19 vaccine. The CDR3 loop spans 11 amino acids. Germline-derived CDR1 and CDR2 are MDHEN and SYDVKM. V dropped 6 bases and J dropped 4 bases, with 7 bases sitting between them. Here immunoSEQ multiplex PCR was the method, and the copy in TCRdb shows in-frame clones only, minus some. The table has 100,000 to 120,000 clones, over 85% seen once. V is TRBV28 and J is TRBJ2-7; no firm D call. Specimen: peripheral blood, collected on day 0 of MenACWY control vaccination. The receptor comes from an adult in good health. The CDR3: CASSLYYEQYF. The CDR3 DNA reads TGTGCCAGCAGCCTCTATTACGAGCAGTACTTC.